A single sample is the source of the 21 T cell receptor beta chains below, sequenced in a study of T cell clusters in autoimmune cytopenias. TRB was amplified by touch-down multiplex PCR, primer pools A and B combined. TCRdb reworked the multiplex PCR reads into one entry per CDR3 protein, no DNA. The sample table includes 2,000 to 3,000 distinct CDR3 sequences. Some 38,000 genome equivalents of blood DNA were amplified for TRB. The sequenced material came from peripheral blood. These receptors were taken from a human donor with an autoimmune cytopenia or autoimmune hepatitis (not recorded which).

In terms of frequency, this clonotype is medium-sized (0.01 to 0.1%). The rearrangement uses TRBV6-5 and TRBJ2-1; TCRdb lists TRBD2, though no DNA is available to test this call. Germline V gives CDR1 MNHEY, CDR2 SVGAGI. The CDR3 sequence is 11 residues long. CDR3 in amino acids: CASSFGGEQFF.

This clonotype is labeled large based on frequency. The V gene is TRBV6-4, the J gene TRBJ2-7; the TCRdb call, TRBD2, lacks DNA for checking. In germline, CDR1 is MRHNA, CDR2 SNTAGT. The CDR3 runs to 16 residues. Here the CDR3 reads CASSGLAGGPKYEQYF.

This clonotype is called medium-sized based on its frequency. The rearrangement uses TRBV5-5 and TRBJ2-3; no DNA is available, so the TRBD1 call from TCRdb remains unchecked. This CDR3 contains 16 residues. CDR1 and CDR2 from the germline V gene are SGHKS and YYEKEE (reference sequence). The CDR3 sequence: CASRGRDRVPTDTQYF.

The V and J genes are TRBV20-1 and TRBJ1-2. This CDR3 spans 15 amino acids. Germline values: CDR1 DFQATT, CDR2 SNEGSKA (reference sequence). The chain's CDR3 is CSAPPALTANYGYTF.

The chain employs TRBV7-9 and TRBJ1-4. The CDR3 sequence is 12 residues long. Germline CDR1 and CDR2: SEHNR and FQNEAQ (reference sequence). CDR3: CASSSIDGKLFF.

V and J are TRBV5-1 and TRBJ2-7; TCRdb returns TRBD1, unconfirmable since there is no DNA. This CDR3 is 15 amino acids long. Germline assignment: CDR1 SGHRS and CDR2 YFSETQ. CDR3 protein: CASSLEGRPTRDQYF.

This chain connects TRBV18 to TRBJ2-1; with no DNA, the TCRdb D assignment of TRBD1 cannot be verified. The CDR3 length is 14 residues. Germline V lookup: CDR1 KGHSH, CDR2 LQKENI. The CDR3 loop is CASSPQPPGQDQFF. Combining the CDR3 with reference TRBV18 and TRBJ2-1 gives the whole variable domain NAGVMQNPRHLVRRRGQEARLRCSPMKGHSHVYWYRQLPEEGLKFMVYLQKENIIDESGMPKERFSAEFPKEGPSILRIQQVVRGDSAAYFCASSPQPPGQDQFFGPGTRLTVL.

The chain combines TRBV7-2 with TRBJ2-7; TCRdb names TRBD2, which stays unverified in the absence of DNA. Germline assignment: CDR1 SGHTA and CDR2 FQGNSA. This CDR3 region has 14 residues. The CDR3 protein is CASTLGGATYEQYF.

This chain links TRBV11-2 with TRBJ1-4; TCRdb reports TRBD1, a call that lacks DNA to check it against. The CDR3 totals 14 residues. The germline V gene encodes CDR1 SGHAT and CDR2 FQNNGV. CDR3 sequence reads: CASSLGGTAEKLFF.

This clonotype registers medium-sized by frequency. The chain links TRBV27 to TRBJ2-1; the TCRdb D gene call, TRBD2, has no DNA to confirm it. The CDR3 sequence is 15 residues long. Germline V gene sequence: CDR1 MNHEY, CDR2 SMNVEV (reference sequence). CDR3 amino acids: CASSLGLARGNEQFF.

This clonotype is classed as medium-sized (0.01 to 0.1%) by frequency. The chain joins TRBV18 to TRBJ1-1; TCRdb designates TRBD1, a call that cannot be tested without DNA. There are 16 residues in the CDR3. Looked up from germline, CDR1 is KGHSH and CDR2 is LQKENI. CDR3 sequence reads: CASSAGTGDLGTEAFF.

This clonotype is labeled medium-sized based on frequency. This chain links TRBV18 with TRBJ1-4; TCRdb calls TRBD1, which cannot be checked without DNA. The germline V gene encodes CDR1 KGHSH and CDR2 LQKENI. CDR3 length: 14 residues. The CDR3 protein is CASSTGQGEEKLFF.

The J gene is TRBJ1-5, the V gene TRBV20-1; TCRdb calls TRBD1, which cannot be checked without DNA. The CDR3 totals 14 residues. CDR1 and CDR2 from the germline V gene are DFQATT and SNEGSKA (reference sequence). CDR3 region: CSARRQDTNQPQHF.

The chain couples TRBV4-2 to TRBJ2-2; without DNA, the TCRdb call of TRBD2 cannot be checked. Germline V gene data show CDR1 as LGHNA and CDR2 as YNFKEQ. The CDR3 is 17 amino acids. CDR3 loop: CASSQVLAGDYTGELFF.

V is TRBV20-1 and J is TRBJ1-2. The germline gives CDR1 DFQATT, CDR2 SNEGSKA (reference sequence). The CDR3 has 12 amino acids. CDR3 sequence: CSARGPNYGYTF.

This chain links TRBV5-1 with TRBJ2-1. CDR1 is SGHRS, CDR2 YFSETQ, per germline. This CDR3 spans 12 amino acids. CDR3 sequence reads: CASSPQWNEQFF.

This chain connects TRBV28 to TRBJ2-7; without DNA, the TCRdb call of TRBD1 cannot be checked. The CDR3 spans 16 residues. Looked up from germline, CDR1 is MDHEN and CDR2 is SYDVKM. This CDR3 is CASSLETGGIGYEQYF.

By frequency, this clonotype is medium-sized. The chain uses TRBV19 and TRBJ1-2; TCRdb calls TRBD1, which cannot be checked without DNA. Germline V lookup: CDR1 LNHDA, CDR2 SQIVND (reference sequence). CDR3 length: 16 residues. This chain's CDR3 is CASSLSDRLVNYGYTF.

J is TRBJ1-5 and V is TRBV20-1; TCRdb's D call, TRBD1, is unchecked because there is no DNA. Germline V lookup: CDR1 DFQATT, CDR2 SNEGSKA (reference sequence). This CDR3 spans 15 amino acids. The CDR3 sequence is CSASGGQGDNQPQHF.

This clonotype is medium-sized by frequency. The chain joins TRBV7-2 to TRBJ2-7; the D gene TCRdb calls, TRBD2, cannot be checked with no DNA. The CDR3 loop spans 16 amino acids. In germline, CDR1 is SGHTA, CDR2 FQGNSA. The chain's CDR3 is CASSPGTSGRAYEQYF.

In terms of frequency, this clonotype is large. The rearrangement joins TRBV7-6 to TRBJ2-1; no DNA is available, so the TRBD2 call from TCRdb remains unchecked. This CDR3 is 15 amino acids long. Germline V lookup: CDR1 SGHVS, CDR2 FNYEAQ. CDR3 protein: CASSFESGGYNEQFF.